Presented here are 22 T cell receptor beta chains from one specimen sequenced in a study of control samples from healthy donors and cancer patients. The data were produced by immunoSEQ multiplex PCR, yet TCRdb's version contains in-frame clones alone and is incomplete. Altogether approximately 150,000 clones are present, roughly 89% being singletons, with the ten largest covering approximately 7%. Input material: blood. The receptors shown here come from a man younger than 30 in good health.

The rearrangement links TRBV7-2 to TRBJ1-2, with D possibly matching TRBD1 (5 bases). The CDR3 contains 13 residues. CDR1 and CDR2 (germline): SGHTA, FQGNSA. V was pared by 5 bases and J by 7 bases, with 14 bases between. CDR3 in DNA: TGTGCCAGCAGCGCCGGGGCGGGTACTGGCTACACCTTC. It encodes CASSAGAGTGYTF.

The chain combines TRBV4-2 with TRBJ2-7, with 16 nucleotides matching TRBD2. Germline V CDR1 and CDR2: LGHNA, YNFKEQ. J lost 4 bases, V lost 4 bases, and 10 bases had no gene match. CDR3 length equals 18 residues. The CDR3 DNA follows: TGTGCCAGCAGCCTATCGGGGACTAGCGGGGGGGTTCGGTACGAGCAGTACTTC. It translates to CASSLSGTSGGVRYEQYF.

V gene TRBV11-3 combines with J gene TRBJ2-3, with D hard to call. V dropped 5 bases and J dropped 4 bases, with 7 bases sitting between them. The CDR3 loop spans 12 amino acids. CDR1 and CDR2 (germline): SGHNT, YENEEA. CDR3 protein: CASSLRSDTQYF. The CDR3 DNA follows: TGTGCCAGCAGCCTAAGATCAGATACGCAGTATTTT.

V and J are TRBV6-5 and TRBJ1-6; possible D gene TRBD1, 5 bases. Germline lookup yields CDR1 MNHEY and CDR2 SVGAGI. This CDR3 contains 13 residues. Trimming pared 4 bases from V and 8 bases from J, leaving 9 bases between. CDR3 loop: CASSFGGYSPLHF. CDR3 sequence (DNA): TGTGCCAGCAGTTTTGGGGGTTATTCACCCCTCCACTTT.

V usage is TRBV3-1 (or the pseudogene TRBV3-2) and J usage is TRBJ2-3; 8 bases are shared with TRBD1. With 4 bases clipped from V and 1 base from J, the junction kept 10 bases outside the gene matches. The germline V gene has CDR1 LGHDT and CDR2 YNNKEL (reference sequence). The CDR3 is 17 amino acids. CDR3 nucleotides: TGTGCCAGCAGCCCAAACAGGGGGTCCTTTCGCACAGATACGCAGTATTTT. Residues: CASSPNRGSFRTDTQYF.

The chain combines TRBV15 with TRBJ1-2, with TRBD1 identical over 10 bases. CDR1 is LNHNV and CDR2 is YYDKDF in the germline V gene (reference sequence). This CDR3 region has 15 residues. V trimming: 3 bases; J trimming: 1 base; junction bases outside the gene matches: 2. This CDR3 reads CATSRTGGNNYGYTF. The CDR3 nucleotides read TGTGCCACCAGCAGGACAGGGGGCAATAACTATGGCTACACCTTC. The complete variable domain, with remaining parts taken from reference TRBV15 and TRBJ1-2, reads DAMVIQNPRYQVTQFGKPVTLSCSQTLNHNVMYWYQQKSSQAPKLLFHYYDKDFNNEADTPDNFQSRRPNTSFCFLDIRSPGLGDTAMYLCATSRTGGNNYGYTFGSGTRLTVV.

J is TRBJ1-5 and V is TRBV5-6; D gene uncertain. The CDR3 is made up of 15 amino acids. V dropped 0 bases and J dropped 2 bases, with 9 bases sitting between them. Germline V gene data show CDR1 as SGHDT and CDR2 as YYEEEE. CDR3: CASSLADWGNQPQHF. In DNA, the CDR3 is TGTGCCAGCAGCTTGGCCGACTGGGGCAATCAGCCCCAGCATTTT. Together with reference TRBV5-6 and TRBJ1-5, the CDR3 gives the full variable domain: DAGVTQSPTHLIKTRGQQVTLRCSPKSGHDTVSWYQQALGQGPQFIFQYYEEEERQRGNFPDRFSGHQFPNYSSELNVNALLLGDSALYLCASSLADWGNQPQHFGDGTRLSIL.

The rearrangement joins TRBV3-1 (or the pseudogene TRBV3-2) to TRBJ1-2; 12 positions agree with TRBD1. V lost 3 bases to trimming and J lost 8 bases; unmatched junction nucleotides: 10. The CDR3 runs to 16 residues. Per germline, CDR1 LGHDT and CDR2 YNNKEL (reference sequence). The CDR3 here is CASSQVPGQGARGYTF. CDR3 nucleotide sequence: TGTGCCAGCAGCCAGGTCCCGGGACAGGGGGCACGGGGCTACACCTTC.

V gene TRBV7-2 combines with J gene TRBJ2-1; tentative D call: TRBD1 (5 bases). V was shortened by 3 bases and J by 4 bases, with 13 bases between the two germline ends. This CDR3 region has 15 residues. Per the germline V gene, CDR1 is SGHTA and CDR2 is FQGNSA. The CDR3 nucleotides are TGTGCCAGCAGCTTCTACAGGAGCCCTTACAATGAGCAGTTCTTC. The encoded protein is CASSFYRSPYNEQFF.

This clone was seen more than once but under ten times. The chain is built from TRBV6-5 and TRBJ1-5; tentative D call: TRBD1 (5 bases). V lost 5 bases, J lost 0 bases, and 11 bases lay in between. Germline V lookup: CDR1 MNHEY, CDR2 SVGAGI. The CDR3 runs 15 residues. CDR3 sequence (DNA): TGTGCCAGCAGTACTCGGGGGAATAGCAATCAGCCCCAGCATTTT. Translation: CASSTRGNSNQPQHF.

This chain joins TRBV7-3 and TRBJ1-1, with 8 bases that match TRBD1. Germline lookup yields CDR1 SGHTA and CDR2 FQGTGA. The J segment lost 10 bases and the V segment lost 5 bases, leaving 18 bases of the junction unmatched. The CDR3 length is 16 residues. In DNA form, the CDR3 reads TGTGCCAGCAGCCCCAACTCCGGGACAGGCTCTGGGACAGCTTTCTTT. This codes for CASSPNSGTGSGTAFF. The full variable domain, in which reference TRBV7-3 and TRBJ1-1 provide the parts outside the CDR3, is GAGVSQTPSNKVTEKGKYVELRCDPISGHTALYWYRQSLGQGPEFLIYFQGTGAADDSGLPNDRFFAVRPEGSVSTLKIQRTERGDSAVYLCASSPNSGTGSGTAFFGQGTRLTVV.

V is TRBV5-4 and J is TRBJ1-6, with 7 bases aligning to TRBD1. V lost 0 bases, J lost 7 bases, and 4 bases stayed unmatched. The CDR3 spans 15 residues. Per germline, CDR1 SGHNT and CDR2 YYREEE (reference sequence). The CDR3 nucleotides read TGTGCCAGCAGCTTGGCGGCAGGGGGGAATTCACCCCTCCACTTT. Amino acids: CASSLAAGGNSPLHF.

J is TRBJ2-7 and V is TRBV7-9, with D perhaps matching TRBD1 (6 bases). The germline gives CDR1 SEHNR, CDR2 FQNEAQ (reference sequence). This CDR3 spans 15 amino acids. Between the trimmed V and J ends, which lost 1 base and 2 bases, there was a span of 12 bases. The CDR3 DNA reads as TGTGCCAGCAGCTTAGTAGGGACATCAACCTACGAGCAGTACTTC. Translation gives CASSLVGTSTYEQYF.

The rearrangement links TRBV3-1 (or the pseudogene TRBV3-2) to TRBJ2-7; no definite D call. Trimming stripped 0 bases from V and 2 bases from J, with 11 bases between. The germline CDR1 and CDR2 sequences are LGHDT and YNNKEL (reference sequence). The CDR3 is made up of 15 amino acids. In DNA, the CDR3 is TGTGCCAGCAGCCAAGAGACGCACCCTACCTACGAGCAGTACTTC. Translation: CASSQETHPTYEQYF.

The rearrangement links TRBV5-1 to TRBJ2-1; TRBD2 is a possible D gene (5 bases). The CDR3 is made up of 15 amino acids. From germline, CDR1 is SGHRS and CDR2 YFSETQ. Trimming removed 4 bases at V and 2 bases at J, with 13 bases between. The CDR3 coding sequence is TGCGCCAGCAGCCCGACGCGAGGGACCTACAATGAGCAGTTCTTC. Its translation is CASSPTRGTYNEQFF.

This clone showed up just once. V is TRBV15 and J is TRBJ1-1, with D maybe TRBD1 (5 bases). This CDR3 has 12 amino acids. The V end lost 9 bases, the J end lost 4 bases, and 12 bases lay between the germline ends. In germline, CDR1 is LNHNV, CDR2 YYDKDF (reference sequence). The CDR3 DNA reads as TGTGCCACAACCCCAGGGACCACTGAAGCTTTCTTT. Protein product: CATTPGTTEAFF.

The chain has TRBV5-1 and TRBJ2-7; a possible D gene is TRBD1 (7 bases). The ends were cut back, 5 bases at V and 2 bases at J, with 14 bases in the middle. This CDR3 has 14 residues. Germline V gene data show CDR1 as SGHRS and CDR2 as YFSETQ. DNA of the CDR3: TGCGCCAGCAGTGGCGGGACAGCGGCCTACGAGCAGTACTTC. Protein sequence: CASSGGTAAYEQYF.

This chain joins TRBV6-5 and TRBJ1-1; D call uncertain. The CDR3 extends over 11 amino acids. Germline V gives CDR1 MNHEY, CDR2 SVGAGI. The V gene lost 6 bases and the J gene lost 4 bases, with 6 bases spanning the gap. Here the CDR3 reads CASRGGTEAFF. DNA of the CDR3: TGTGCCAGCAGGGGCGGCACTGAAGCTTTCTTT.

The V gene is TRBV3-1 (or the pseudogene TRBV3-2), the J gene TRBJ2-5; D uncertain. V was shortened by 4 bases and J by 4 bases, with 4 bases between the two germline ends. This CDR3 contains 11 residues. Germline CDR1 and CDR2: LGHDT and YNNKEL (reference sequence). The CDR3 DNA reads TGTGCCAGCAGCCGGCCAGAGACCCAGTACTTC. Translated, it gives CASSRPETQYF.

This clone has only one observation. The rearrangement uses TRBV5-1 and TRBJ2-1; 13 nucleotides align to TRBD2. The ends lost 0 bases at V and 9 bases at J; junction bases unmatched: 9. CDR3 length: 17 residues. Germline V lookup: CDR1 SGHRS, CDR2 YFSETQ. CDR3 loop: CASSLVPGTSGVAEQFF. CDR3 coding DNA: TGCGCCAGCAGCTTGGTACCCGGGACTAGCGGGGTGGCTGAGCAGTTCTTC.

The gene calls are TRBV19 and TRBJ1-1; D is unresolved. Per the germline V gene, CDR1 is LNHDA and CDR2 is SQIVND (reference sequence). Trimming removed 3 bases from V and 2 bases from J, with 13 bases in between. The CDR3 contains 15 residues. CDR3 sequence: CASSISPRSNTEAFF. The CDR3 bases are TGTGCCAGTAGTATTTCCCCCAGGAGTAACACTGAAGCTTTCTTT.

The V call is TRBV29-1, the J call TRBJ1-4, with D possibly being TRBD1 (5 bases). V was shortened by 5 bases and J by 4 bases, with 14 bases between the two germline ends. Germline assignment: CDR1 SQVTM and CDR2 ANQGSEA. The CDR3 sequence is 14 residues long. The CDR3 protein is CSVSLTVFNEKLFF. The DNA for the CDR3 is TGCAGCGTTTCCCTGACAGTATTTAATGAAAAACTGTTTTTT. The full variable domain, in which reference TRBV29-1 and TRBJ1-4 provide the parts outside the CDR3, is SAVISQKPSRDICQRGTSLTIQCQVDSQVTMMFWYRQQPGQSLTLIATANQGSEATYESGFVIDKFPISRPNLTFSTLTVSNMSPEDSSIYLCSVSLTVFNEKLFFGSGTQLSVL.